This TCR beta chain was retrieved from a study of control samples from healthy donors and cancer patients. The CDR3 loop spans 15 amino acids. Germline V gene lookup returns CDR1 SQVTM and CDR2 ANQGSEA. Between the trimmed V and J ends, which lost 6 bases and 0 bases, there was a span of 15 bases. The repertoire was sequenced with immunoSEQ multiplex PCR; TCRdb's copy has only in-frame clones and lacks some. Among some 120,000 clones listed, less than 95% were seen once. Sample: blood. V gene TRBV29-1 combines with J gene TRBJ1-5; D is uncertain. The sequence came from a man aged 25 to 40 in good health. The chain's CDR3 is CSVQEGLYSNQPQHF. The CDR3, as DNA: TGCAGCGTCCAGGAGGGATTATATAGCAATCAGCCCCAGCATTTT.